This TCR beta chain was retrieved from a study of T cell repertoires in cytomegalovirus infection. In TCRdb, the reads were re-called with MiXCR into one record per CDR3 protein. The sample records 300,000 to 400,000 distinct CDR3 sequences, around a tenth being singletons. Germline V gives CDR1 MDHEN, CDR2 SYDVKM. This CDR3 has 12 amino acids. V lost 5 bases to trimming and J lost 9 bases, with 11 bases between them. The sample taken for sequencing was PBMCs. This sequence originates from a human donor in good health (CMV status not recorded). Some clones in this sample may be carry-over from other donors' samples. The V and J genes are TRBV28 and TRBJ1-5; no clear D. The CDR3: CASSPPIMPQHF. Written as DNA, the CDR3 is TGTGCCAGCAGTCCTCCAATCATGCCCCAGCATTTT.